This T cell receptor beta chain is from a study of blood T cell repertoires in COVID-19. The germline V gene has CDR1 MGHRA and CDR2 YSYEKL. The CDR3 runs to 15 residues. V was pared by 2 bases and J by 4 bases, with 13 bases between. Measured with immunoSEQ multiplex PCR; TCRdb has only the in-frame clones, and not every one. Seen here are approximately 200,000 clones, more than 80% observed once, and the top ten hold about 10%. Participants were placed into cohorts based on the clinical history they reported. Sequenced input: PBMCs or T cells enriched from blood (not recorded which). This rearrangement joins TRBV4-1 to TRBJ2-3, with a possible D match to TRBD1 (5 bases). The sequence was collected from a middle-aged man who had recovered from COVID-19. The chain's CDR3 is CASSQMGRIPDTQYF. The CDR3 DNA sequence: TGCGCCAGCAGCCAAATGGGGCGAATACCAGATACGCAGTATTTT.